The entry below describes one T cell receptor (beta chain). In this sample, this clone turned up once. The antigen this receptor binds is unknown. No clone much larger than this one lies a single base away; base qualities are absent. Sample time point, as interpreted from the label and publication: cycle 4 day 1 (C4D1), after six to seven weeks of nivolumab. Every trial patient had relapsed after autologous stem cell transplantation, and cohorts A, B and C differed in prior brentuximab vedotin exposure. A total of under 70 patients with relapsed/refractory classical Hodgkin lymphoma made up the trial cohort, and each patient's best overall response was complete response, partial response or progressive disease. Trial patients were treated with single-agent nivolumab in the multi-cohort phase II CheckMate 205 trial. An independent review committee assessed best overall response by applying the 2007 International Working Group response criteria. Trial PBMCs were collected just before the start of nivolumab (C1D1) and during therapy at cycle 2 day 1 and cycle 4 day 1. After peripheral blood was drawn into 8 mL Vacutainer Cell Preparation Tubes, PBMCs were isolated by centrifugation and then cryopreserved.

The Qiagen DNeasy kit was used to extract genomic DNA both from unsorted PBMCs and from the negatively selected CD4+ and CD8+ fractions. Amplification of TCR beta CDR3 regions was done by immunoSEQ multiplex PCR with primers that anneal to V and J segments. Amplification bias was minimized using a synthetic immune receptor repertoire, and residual bias was removed computationally after sequencing. The paper's processing steps were these. Repertoire diversity was quantified as the Shannon entropy index using custom Python scripts. Unsorted, CD4+ and CD8+ repertoires were analyzed separately, except in combined analyses where CD4+ and CD8+ sequences were merged in silico. A clone counted as expanded when the clone's frequency after treatment rose at least 2-fold relative to C1D1, and clones undetected at baseline were given a pseudocount of 0.5. Clones with 0 or 1 copy at C1D1 were defined as singleton clones, while clones with 2 or more copies were defined as non-singleton clones. Clones expanded in unsorted samples were assigned a CD4+, CD8+ or unknown annotation through matching of protein sequences in sorted samples from the same patient. Wilcoxon tests on paired samples were used to test diversity changes from C1D1 to C4D1. TCRdb carries this immuneACCESS record with in-frame sequences only. Its versions omit some clonotypes, under half of them owing to an unresolved V gene in the studies checked, with the rest unexplained. That table is the source of V, J and clone size, and D and trimming were worked out from the DNA. The sample table records 75,000 to 100,000 clones; 85% to 95% of these occur just once. The top ten constitute under 2% of the sample.

This sample stems from a study of PD-1 blockade in classical Hodgkin lymphoma (dated by TCRdb to between 2020 and 2021). Concerning the study at large: Nivolumab dosing was 3 mg/kg intravenously every 2 weeks, continuing until either disease progression or unacceptable toxicity. The study used CyTOF and TCR beta sequencing to define a peripheral blood immune signature of response to PD-1 blockade in classical Hodgkin lymphoma. Beyond this particular receptor, the publication reports: A significant rise by C4D1 was seen in CD4+ but not CD8+ TCR diversity (p=0.0027 vs p=0.16), with the rise being most apparent in complete responders (p=0.02). Newly diagnosed patients were reported to have lower baseline TCR diversity than healthy donors, and relapsed/refractory patients were reported to have lower baseline TCR diversity still. Patients starting nivolumab less than 1 year after ASCT had lower diversity and were excluded from later analyses to avoid confounding by immune reconstitution. The study covered only a single clinical trial cohort, and the causes of the repertoire differences, possibly disease activity or prior therapy, were still not defined. Baseline diversity similar to that of newly diagnosed patients was observed in trial patients achieving complete response, whereas significantly lower diversity was observed in partial responders and progressors.

CDR1 SGHTA and CDR2 FQGNSA are derived from the germline V gene. Germline trimming: 2 bases from V, 6 bases from J; junction bases outside gene matches: 12. The CDR3, cysteine through phenylalanine, is 16 amino acids long. Only the CDR3 DNA stays, 48 bases, in frame from base 1. This TCR derives from a human donor with classical Hodgkin lymphoma. The chain uses TRBV7-2 and TRBJ2-7; 8 bases in the middle match TRBD2. The material sequenced was peripheral blood mononuclear cells (PBMCs), taken before the fourth cycle of nivolumab. Here is the DNA: TGTGCCAGCAGCTTATCCCTTAGCGGGATAAGGGGCGAGCAGTACTTC. It translates as CASSLSLSGIRGEQYF.